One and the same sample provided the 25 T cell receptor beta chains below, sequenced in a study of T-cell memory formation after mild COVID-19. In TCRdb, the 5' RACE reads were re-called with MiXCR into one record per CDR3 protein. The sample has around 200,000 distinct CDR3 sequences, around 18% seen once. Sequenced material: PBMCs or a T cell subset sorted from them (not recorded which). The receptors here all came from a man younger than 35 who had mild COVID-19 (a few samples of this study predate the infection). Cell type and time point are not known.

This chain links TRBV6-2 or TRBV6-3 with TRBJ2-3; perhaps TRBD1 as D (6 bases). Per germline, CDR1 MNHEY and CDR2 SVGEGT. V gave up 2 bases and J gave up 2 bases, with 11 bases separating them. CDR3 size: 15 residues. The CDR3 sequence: CASSYRDTHTDTQYF. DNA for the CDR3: TGTGCCAGCAGTTACAGGGACACACACACAGATACGCAGTATTTT.

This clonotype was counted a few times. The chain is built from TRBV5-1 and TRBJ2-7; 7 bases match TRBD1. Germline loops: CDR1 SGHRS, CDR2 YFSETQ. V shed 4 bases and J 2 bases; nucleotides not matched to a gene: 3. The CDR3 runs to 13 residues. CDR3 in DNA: TGCGCCAGCAGCATAGACAGGGCCTACGAGCAGTACTTC. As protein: CASSIDRAYEQYF.

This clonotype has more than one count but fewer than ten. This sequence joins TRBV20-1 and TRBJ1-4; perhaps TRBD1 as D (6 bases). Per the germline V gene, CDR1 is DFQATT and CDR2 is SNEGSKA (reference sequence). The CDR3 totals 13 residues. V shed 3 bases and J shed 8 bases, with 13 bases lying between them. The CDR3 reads CSARDSLEEKLFF. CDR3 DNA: TGCAGTGCTAGGGACAGCTTGGAGGAAAAACTGTTTTTT.

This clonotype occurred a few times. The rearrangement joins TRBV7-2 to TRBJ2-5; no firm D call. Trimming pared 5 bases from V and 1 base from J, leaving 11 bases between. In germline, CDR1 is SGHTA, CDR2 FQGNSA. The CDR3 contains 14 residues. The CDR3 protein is CASSQSAAQETQYF. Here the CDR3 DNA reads TGTGCCAGCAGCCAGAGCGCAGCCCAAGAGACCCAGTACTTC. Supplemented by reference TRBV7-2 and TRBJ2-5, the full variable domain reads GAGVSQSPSNKVTEKGKDVELRCDPISGHTALYWYRQSLGQGLEFLIYFQGNSAPDKSGLPSDRFSAERTGGSVSTLTIQRTQQEDSAVYLCASSQSAAQETQYFGPGTRLLVL.

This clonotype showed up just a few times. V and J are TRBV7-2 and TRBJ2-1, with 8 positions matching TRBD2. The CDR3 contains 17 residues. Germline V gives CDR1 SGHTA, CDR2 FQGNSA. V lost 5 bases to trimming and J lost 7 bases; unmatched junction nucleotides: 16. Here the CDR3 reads CASSTRWPSGQKNEQFF. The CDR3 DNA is TGTGCCAGCAGCACCCGGTGGCCTAGCGGGCAGAAGAATGAGCAGTTCTTC.

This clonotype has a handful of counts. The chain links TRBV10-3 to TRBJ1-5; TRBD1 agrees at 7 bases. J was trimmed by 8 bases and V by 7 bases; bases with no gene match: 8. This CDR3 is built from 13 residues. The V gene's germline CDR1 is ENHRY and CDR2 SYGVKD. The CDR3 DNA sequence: TGTGCCATCAATAGGGGGCTGGATGAGCCCCAGCATTTT. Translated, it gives CAINRGLDEPQHF.

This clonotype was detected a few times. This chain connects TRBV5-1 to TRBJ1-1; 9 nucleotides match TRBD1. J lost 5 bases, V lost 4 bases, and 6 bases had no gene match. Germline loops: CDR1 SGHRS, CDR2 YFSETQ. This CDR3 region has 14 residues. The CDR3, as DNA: TGCGCCAGCAGCCGACAGGGGGGAGATACTGAAGCTTTCTTT. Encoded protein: CASSRQGGDTEAFF.

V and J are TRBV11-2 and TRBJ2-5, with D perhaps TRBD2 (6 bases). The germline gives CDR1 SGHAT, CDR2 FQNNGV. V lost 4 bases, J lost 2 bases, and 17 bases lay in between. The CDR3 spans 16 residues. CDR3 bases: TGTGCCAGCAGCTCCGCCCTTCGGGGGAGGCAAGAGACCCAGTACTTC. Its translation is CASSSALRGRQETQYF.

The CDR3 DNA is TGTGCCAGCAGTTCCTCCGGGAACACTGAAGCTTTCTTT. This gives the protein CASSSSGNTEAFF. This chain connects TRBV28 to TRBJ1-1; the D is unclear. Trimming pared 4 bases from V and 1 base from J, leaving 7 bases between. CDR1 and CDR2 from the germline V gene are MDHEN and SYDVKM. The CDR3 totals 13 residues.

Written as DNA, the CDR3 is TGTGCCAGCAGCCAAGATTCGGCGGGGAAATTGGGGCAGTACTTC. Translating gives CASSQDSAGKLGQYF. The J gene is TRBJ2-7, the V gene TRBV4-2, with a tentative D call TRBD2 (6 bases). Germline CDR1 reads LGHNA; CDR2 reads YNFKEQ. Trimming shortened V by 0 bases and J by 9 bases, and 18 bases separated the two germline ends. This CDR3 contains 15 residues.

CDR3 sequence (DNA): TGTGCCACCCGGGACTCCGAGACTGAAGCTTTCTTT. Amino acid sequence: CATRDSETEAFF. The rearrangement links TRBV10-3 to TRBJ1-1; D might be TRBD1 (5 bases). Germline V gene lookup returns CDR1 ENHRY and CDR2 SYGVKD. The CDR3 length is 12 residues. Trimming removed 10 bases at V and 5 bases at J, with 14 bases between.

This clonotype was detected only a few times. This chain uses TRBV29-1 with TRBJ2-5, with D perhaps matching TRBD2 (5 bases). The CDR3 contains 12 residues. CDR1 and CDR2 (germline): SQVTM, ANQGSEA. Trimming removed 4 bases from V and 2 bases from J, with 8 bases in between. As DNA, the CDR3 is TGCAGCGTTGGGGAGCTACAAGAGACCCAGTACTTC. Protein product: CSVGELQETQYF.

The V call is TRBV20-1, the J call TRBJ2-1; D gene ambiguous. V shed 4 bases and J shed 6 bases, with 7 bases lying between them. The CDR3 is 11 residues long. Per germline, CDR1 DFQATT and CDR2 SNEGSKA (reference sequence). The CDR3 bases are TGCAGTGCTACAGTCGGCAATGAGCAGTTCTTC. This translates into CSATVGNEQFF.

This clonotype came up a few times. CDR3 loop: CASRPVLAGGWDTQYF. CDR3 in DNA: TGTGCCAGCAGGCCCGTCCTAGCGGGGGGGTGGGATACGCAGTATTTT. This chain uses TRBV7-2 with TRBJ2-3, with 12 bases that match TRBD2. Germline trimming cut 6 bases from V and 6 bases from J; bases unmatched to any gene: 10. Germline V CDR1 and CDR2: SGHTA, FQGNSA. The CDR3 runs 16 residues.

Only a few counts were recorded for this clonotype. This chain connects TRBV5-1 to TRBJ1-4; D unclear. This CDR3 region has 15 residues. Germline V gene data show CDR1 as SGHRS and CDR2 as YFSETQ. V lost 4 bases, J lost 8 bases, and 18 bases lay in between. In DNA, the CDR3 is TGCGCCAGCAGCATGGCCAATGGTCCCCAGGAAAAACTGTTTTTT. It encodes CASSMANGPQEKLFF.

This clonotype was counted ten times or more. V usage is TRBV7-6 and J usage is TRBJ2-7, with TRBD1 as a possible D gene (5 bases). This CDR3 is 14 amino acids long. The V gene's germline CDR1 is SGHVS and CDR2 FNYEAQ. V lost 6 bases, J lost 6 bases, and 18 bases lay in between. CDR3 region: CASSTPSRATEQYF. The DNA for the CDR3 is TGTGCCAGCAGTACCCCCTCCAGGGCGACCGAGCAGTACTTC.

In DNA, the CDR3 is TGTGCCAGCAGCAGACTAGCGCACCAAGAGACCCAGTACTTC. It specifies CASSRLAHQETQYF. V is TRBV12-3 or TRBV12-4 and J is TRBJ2-5, with 8 bases fitting TRBD2. This CDR3 is built from 14 residues. V shed 6 bases, J shed 0 bases, and the junction held 3 bases outside the gene matches.

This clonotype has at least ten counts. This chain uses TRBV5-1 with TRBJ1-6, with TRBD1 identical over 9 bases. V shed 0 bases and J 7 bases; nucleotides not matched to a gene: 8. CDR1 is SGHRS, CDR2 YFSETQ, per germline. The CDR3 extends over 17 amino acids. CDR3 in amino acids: CASSLAPATGGNSPLHF. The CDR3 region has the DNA TGCGCCAGCAGCTTGGCACCCGCGACAGGGGGAAATTCACCCCTCCACTTT.

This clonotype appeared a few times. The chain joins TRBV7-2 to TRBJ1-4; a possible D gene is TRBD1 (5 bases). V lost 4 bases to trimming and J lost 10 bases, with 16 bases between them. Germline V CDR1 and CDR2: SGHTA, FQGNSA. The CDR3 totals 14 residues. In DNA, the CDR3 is TGTGCCAGCAGCTCAAGTCTGGGGGAGGGAAAACTGTTTTTT. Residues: CASSSSLGEGKLFF.

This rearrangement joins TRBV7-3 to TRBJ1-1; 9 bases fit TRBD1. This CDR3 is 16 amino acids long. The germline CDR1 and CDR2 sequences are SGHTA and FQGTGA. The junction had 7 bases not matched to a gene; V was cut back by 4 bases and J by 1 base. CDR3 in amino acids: CASSSRGQGKNTEAFF. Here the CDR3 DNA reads TGTGCCAGCAGCTCCCGTGGACAGGGGAAGAACACTGAAGCTTTCTTT.

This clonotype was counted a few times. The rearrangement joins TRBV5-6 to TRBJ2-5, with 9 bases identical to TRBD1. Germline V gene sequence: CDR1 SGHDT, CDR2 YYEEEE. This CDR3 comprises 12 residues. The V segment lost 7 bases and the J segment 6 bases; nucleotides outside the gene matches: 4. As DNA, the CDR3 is TGTGCCAGCGGACAGGGGATAAAGACCCAGTACTTC. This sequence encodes CASGQGIKTQYF.

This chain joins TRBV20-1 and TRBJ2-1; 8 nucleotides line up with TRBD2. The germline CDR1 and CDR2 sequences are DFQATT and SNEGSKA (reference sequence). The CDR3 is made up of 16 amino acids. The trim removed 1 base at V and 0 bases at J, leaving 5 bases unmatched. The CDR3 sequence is CSARVSGAVSYNEQFF. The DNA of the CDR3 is TGCAGTGCTAGAGTTAGCGGGGCTGTCTCCTACAATGAGCAGTTCTTC.

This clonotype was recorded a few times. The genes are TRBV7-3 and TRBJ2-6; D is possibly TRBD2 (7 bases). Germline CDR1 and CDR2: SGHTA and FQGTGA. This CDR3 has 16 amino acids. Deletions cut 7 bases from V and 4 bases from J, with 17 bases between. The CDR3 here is CASTERGGTGANVLTF. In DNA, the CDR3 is TGTGCCAGCACCGAAAGGGGGGGGACCGGGGCCAACGTCCTGACTTTC.

CDR3 loop: CASGARGGETQYF. The CDR3 DNA reads as TGCGCCAGCGGGGCGCGGGGAGGAGAGACCCAGTACTTC. The chain carries TRBV5-1 and TRBJ2-5; D is possibly TRBD2 (6 bases). V was shortened by 7 bases and J by 4 bases, with 14 bases between the two germline ends. The CDR3 covers 13 residues. Germline V gene data show CDR1 as SGHRS and CDR2 as YFSETQ.

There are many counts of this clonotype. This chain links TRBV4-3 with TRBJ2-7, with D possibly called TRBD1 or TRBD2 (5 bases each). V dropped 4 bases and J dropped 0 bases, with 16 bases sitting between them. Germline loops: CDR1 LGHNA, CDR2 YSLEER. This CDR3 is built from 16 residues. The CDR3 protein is CASSRGHGDRSYEQYF. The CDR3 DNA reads TGCGCCAGCAGCCGCGGACACGGGGACCGCTCCTACGAGCAGTACTTC.